This record concerns one TCR beta chain sequence. This CDR3 spans 17 amino acids. Trimming took 3 bases from V and 4 from J, leaving 20 bases between them. Germline V CDR1 and CDR2: LGHNA, YNFKEQ. Treatment meaning: some 19 received Ad26.COV2.S at low or high dose, single or two shots; five or six received placebo; per-sample allocation not given. The samples date from day 63 after the first vaccine or placebo injection. The data belong to a study of Ad26.COV2.S vaccination and SARS-CoV-2 variants. The data were produced by immunoSEQ multiplex PCR, yet TCRdb's version contains in-frame clones alone and is incomplete. Of about 400,000 clones listed, over 75% are singletons.

The source of this sequence is a person aged 18-65 years who received the Ad26.COV2.S COVID-19 vaccine or a placebo. The V gene is TRBV4-2, the J gene TRBJ2-3, with a tentative D call TRBD2 (6 bases). The material sequenced was peripheral blood, taken in a trial of Ad26.COV2.S vaccine versus placebo. The CDR3 region is CASSHLRDSQYPDTQYF. The DNA for the CDR3 is TGTGCCAGCAGCCACCTCCGGGACTCCCAGTACCCAGATACGCAGTATTTT.